This entry describes one T cell receptor beta chain. The antigen this receptor binds is unknown. No base-level quality is on record; no much larger clone is a single base apart. This record belongs to a study of blood T cell repertoires in COVID-19 (dated by TCRdb to about 2020). The study in broad terms: The collaborator samples originated in the United States, Italy and Spain and spanned the acute and convalescent phases of COVID-19. Deeply sampled blood TCRbeta repertoires from subjects exposed to, actively infected with, or recovered from COVID-19 were included in the dataset. Where available, HLA class I and class II types were obtained from metadata supplied by the sample provider rather than from assay-based typing. A freely available public database, intended as a resource for researchers studying the immune response to SARS-CoV-2, is where the repertoires were released. The prospective study material was composed of cDNA or gDNA derived from T cells, B-cell-depleted T cells, or PBMCs. The samples were drawn from two sources: the first 160 participants of the ongoing ImmuneRACE study, and over 1,000 subjects contributed by 6 global collaborators. Sample metadata almost always included a de-identified subject ID, COVID-19 status, age in years and sex. General findings and caveats noted by the study authors: The quantity of clinical and demographic metadata differed by source and by participant and was supplied without curation.

Reading the germline V gene gives CDR1 SGHDT and CDR2 YYEEEE. The V and J ends are trimmed by 4 bases and 1 base, leaving 17 bases between them. CDR3 length: 16 amino acids, cysteine to phenylalanine. Only the CDR3 region is kept as DNA, spanning 48 bases read in frame from base 1. The immunoSEQ Assay, a bias-controlled multiplex PCR, was used to amplify TCRbeta CDR3 regions from genomic DNA. In the source study's methods: Nucleated cell counts per sample were estimated from amplification of reference gene primers within the assay. Sequence reads were collapsed and filtered to measure the absolute abundance of every unique TCRbeta CDR3 rearrangement. Productive Simpson clonality was computed per sample as the square root of Simpson's diversity index over productive rearrangements. As stored in TCRdb, this immuneACCESS dataset retains in-frame rearrangements with V and J assigned. A fraction of the clones does not appear; measured against another copy, unresolved V genes explain less than half of the discrepancy, and the remainder lacks a known reason. The DNA gave D and trimming, while V, J and clone size come from that table. Counted in this sample were around 200,000 clones; approximately 83% of them appeared once. About 2.7% of the sample is taken by the ten largest.

Collaborating institutions collected whole blood in K2EDTA tubes following their own protocols. For TCRbeta analysis, collaborators shipped samples as frozen whole blood, isolated PBMCs, or DNA extracted from either of those sample types. Sample: peripheral blood. The chain is assembled from TRBV5-6 and TRBJ1-1, with the D gene uncertain. The receptor was derived from a human donor with acute or convalescent COVID-19. The donor label of this sample is uncertain. The DNA sequence follows: TGTGCCAGCAGCCGCGGGCACCAAGGGTGGAACACTGAAGCTTTCTTT. Its coded protein is CASSRGHQGWNTEAFF.